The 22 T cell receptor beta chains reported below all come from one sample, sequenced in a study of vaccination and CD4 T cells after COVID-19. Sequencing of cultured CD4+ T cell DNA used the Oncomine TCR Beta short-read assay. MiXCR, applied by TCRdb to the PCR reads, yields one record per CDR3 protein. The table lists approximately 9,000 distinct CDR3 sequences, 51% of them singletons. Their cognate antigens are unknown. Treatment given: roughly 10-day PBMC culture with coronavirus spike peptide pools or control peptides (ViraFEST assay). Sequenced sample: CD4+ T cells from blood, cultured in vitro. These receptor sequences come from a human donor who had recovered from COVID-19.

The CDR3 bases are TGTGCCAGCAGAACCAGGACAGCCGATAATGAAAAACTGTTTTTT. This sequence encodes CASRTRTADNEKLFF. The genes are TRBV2 and TRBJ1-4; D perhaps matches TRBD1 (6 bases). The germline V and J ends were trimmed by 6 bases and 4 bases, with 15 bases remaining between them. Germline values: CDR1 SNHLY, CDR2 FYNNEI. The CDR3 is made up of 15 amino acids.

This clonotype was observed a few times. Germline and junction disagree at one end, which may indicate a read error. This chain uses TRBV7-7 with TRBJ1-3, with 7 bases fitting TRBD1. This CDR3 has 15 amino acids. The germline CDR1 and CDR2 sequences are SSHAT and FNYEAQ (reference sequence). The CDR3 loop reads CASSQGTASGNTIYF. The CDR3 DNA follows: TGTGCTAGCAGCCAGGGGACAGCCTCTGGAAACACCATATATTTT. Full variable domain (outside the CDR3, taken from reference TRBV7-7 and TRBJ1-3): GAGVSQSPRYKVTKRGQDVTLRCDPISSHATLYWYQQALGQGPEFLTYFNYEAQPDKSGLPSDRFSAERPEGSISTLTIQRTEQRDSAMYRCASSQGTASGNTIYFGEGSWLTVV.

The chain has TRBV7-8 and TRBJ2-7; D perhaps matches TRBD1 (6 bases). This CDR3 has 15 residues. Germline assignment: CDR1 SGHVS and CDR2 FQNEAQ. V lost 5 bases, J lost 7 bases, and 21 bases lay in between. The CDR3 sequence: CASSRTSANGQEQYF. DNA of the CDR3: TGTGCCAGCAGCCGAACCTCGGCCAACGGACAGGAGCAGTACTTC.

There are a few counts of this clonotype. The CDR3 region is CASSLGGAGSTDTQYF. In DNA form, the CDR3 reads TGTGCCAGCAGCTTGGGGGGGGCTGGTAGCACAGATACGCAGTATTTT. The chain combines TRBV7-2 with TRBJ2-3, with D tentatively TRBD2 (7 bases). This CDR3 region has 16 residues. Germline loops: CDR1 SGHTA, CDR2 FQGNSA. The V end lost 3 bases, the J end lost 0 bases, and 13 bases lay between the germline ends.

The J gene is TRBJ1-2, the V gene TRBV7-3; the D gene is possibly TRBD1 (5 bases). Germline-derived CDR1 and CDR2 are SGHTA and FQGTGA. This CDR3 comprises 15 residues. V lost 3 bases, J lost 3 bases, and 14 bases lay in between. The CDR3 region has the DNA TGTGCCAGCAGCTTCGATGGGACCACTGACTATGGCTACACCTTC. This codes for CASSFDGTTDYGYTF.

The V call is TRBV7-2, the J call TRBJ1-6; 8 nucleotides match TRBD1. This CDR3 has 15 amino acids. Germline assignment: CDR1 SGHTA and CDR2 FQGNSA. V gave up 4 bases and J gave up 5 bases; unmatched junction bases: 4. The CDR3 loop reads CASSSGQANNSPLHF. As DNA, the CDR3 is TGTGCCAGCAGCTCGGGACAGGCTAATAATTCACCCCTCCACTTT. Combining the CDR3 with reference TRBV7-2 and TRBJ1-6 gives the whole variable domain GAGVSQSPSNKVTEKGKDVELRCDPISGHTALYWYRQSLGQGLEFLIYFQGNSAPDKSGLPSDRFSAERTGGSVSTLTIQRTQQEDSAVYLCASSSGQANNSPLHFGNGTRLTVT.

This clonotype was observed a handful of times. CDR3 sequence (DNA): TGTGCCAGCAGCAATATACAGGGGGGAGTCGGGGAGCTGTTTTTT. It is translated as CASSNIQGGVGELFF. This rearrangement joins TRBV7-3 to TRBJ2-2; 8 bases line up with TRBD1. CDR1 is SGHTA and CDR2 is FQGTGA in the germline V gene. The CDR3 totals 15 residues. The J segment lost 7 bases and the V segment lost 5 bases, leaving 9 bases of the junction unmatched.

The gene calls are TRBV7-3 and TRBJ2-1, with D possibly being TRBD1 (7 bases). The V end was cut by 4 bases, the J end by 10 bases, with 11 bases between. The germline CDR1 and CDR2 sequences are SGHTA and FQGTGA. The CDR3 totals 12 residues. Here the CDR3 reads CASSSQGGEQFF. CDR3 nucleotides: TGTGCCAGCAGCTCCCAGGGGGGCGAGCAGTTCTTC.

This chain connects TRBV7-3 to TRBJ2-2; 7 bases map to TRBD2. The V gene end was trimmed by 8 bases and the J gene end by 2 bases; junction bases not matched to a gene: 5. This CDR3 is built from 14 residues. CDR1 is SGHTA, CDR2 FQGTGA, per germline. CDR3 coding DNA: TGTGCCAGCCAGGTGGGACTAAACACCGGGGAGCTGTTTTTT. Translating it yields CASQVGLNTGELFF.

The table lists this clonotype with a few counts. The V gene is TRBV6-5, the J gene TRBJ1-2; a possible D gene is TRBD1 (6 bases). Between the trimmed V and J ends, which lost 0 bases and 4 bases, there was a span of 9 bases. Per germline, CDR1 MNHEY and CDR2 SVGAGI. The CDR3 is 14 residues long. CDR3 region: CASSYSPDSYGYTF. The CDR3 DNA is TGTGCCAGCAGTTACTCCCCGGACAGCTATGGCTACACCTTC.

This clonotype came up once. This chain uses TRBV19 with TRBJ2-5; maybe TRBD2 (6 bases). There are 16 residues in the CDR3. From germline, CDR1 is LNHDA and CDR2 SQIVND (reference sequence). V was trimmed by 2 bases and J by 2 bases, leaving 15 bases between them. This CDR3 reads CASSIRAGSPQETQYF. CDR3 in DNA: TGTGCCAGTAGTATAAGGGCGGGGAGCCCTCAAGAGACCCAGTACTTC.

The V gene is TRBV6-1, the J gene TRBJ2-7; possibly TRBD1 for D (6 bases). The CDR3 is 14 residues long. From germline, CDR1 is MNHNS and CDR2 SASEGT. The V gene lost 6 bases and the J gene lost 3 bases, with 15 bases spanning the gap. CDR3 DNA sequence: TGTGCCAGCAGCCCCCGCCGGACAGTCTACGAGCAGTACTTC. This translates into CASSPRRTVYEQYF.

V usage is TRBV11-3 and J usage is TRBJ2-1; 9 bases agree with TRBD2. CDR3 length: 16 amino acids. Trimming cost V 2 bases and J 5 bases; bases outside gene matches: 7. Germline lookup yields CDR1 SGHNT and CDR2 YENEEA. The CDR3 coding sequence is TGTGCCAGCAGCTTAATGCCAGCGGGGGGCCACAATGAGCAGTTCTTC. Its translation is CASSLMPAGGHNEQFF.

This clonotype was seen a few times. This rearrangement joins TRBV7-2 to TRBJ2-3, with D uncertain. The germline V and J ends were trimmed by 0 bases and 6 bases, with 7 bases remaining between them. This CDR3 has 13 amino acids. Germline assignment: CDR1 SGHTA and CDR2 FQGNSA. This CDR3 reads CASSLASLDTQYF. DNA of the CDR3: TGTGCCAGCAGCTTAGCTAGCTTGGATACGCAGTATTTT.

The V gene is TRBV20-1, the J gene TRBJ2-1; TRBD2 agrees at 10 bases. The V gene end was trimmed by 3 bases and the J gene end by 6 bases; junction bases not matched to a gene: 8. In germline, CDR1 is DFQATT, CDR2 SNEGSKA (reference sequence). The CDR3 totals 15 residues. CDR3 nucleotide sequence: TGCAGTGCTAGGCCCGGGACTAGCGTCTTCAATGAGCAGTTCTTC. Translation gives CSARPGTSVFNEQFF.

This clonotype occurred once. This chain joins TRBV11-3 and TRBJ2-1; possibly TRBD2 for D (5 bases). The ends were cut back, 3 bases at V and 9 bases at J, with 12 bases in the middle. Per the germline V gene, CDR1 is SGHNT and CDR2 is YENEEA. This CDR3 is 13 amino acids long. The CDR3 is CASSFARVSEQFF. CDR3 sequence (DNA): TGTGCCAGCAGCTTCGCGCGGGTAAGTGAGCAGTTCTTC.

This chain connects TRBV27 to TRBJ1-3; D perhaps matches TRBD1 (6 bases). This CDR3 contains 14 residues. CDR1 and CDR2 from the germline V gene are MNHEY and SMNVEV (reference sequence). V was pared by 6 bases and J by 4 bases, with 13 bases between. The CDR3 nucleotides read TGTGCCAGCAGAGCCGGGACAATCGGAAACACCATATATTTT. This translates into CASRAGTIGNTIYF.

CDR3 sequence: CSARPGRDIGSQYF. CDR3 DNA sequence: TGCAGTGCTAGACCTGGCCGGGACATCGGTTCGCAGTATTTT. The chain employs TRBV20-1 and TRBJ2-3; perhaps TRBD1 as D (6 bases). This CDR3 region has 14 residues. Trimming pared 2 bases from V and 10 bases from J, leaving 19 bases between. Looked up from germline, CDR1 is DFQATT and CDR2 is SNEGSKA (reference sequence).

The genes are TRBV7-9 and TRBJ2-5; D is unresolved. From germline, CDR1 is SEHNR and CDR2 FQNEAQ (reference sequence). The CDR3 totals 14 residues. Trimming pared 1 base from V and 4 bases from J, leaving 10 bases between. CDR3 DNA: TGTGCCAGCAGCTTAGGGATGGATGGAGAGACCCAGTACTTC. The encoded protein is CASSLGMDGETQYF.

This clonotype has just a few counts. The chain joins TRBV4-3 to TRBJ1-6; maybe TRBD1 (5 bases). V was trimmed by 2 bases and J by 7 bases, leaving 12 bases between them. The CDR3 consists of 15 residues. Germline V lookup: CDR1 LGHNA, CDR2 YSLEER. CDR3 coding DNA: TGCGCCAGCAGCCAACAACGGGACGGGAATTCACCCCTCCACTTT. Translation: CASSQQRDGNSPLHF.

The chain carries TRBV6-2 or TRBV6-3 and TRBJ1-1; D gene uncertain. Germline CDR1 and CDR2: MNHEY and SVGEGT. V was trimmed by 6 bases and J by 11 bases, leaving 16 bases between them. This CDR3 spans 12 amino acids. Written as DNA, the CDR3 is TGTGCCAGCAGGGGCCGGCGGGTAGACGCTTTCTTT. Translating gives CASRGRRVDAFF.

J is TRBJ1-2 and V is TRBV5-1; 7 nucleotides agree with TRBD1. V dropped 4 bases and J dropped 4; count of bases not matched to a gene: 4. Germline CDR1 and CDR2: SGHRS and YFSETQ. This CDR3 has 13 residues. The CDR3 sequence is CASSEGTAYGYTF. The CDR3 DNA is TGCGCCAGCAGCGAAGGGACAGCCTATGGCTACACCTTC. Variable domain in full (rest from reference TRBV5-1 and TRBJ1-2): KAGVTQTPRYLIKTRGQQVTLSCSPISGHRSVSWYQQTPGQGLQFLFEYFSETQRNKGNFPGRFSGRQFSNSRSEMNVSTLELGDSALYLCASSEGTAYGYTFGSGTRLTVV.